This T cell receptor (beta chain) derives from a study of T cell responses to AZD1222 COVID-19 vaccine. Second doses that came at about 4 or about 12 weeks were put together. Libraries were prepared by immunoSEQ multiplex PCR; TCRdb keeps only in-frame clonotypes and omits some of them. The repertoire holds 110,000 or so clones, roughly 89% seen once, with 35% to 45% in the top ten. V lost 0 bases, J lost 12 bases, and 8 bases stayed unmatched. From germline, CDR1 is SGHAT and CDR2 FQDESV (reference sequence). The CDR3 is 14 amino acids. The sample here was peripheral blood, taken 28 days after the second AZD1222 dose. This chain connects TRBV11-1 to TRBJ2-1, with TRBD1 identical over 7 bases. This TCR was recovered from an adult who received the AZD1222 COVID-19 vaccine. The CDR3 loop reads CASSLAGQQSGQFF. The CDR3 DNA reads TGTGCCAGCAGCTTAGCGGGACAGCAGAGTGGGCAGTTCTTC.